Below are 10 T cell receptor beta chains sequenced from a single sample in a study of cytotoxic CD8 clonotypes in ibrutinib-treated CLL. TCRdb's copy holds only in-frame clones and misses some; the assay was immunoSEQ multiplex PCR. The repertoire includes around 27,000 clones, approximately 57% of them detected once, and approximately 5% sits in the top ten. The sample consisted of PBMCs, taken before ibrutinib treatment. The receptors shown here come from a human donor with chronic lymphocytic leukemia.

The gene calls are TRBV7-2 and TRBJ2-1, with 11 nucleotides matching TRBD2. The CDR3 runs 16 residues. Germline CDR1 reads SGHTA; CDR2 reads FQGNSA. Trimming took 4 bases from V and 9 from J; bases not matched to a gene: 11. In DNA, the CDR3 is TGTGCCAGCAGCTCCCTCGCGACTAGCGGGGTCGGTGAGCAGTTCTTC. This gives the protein CASSSLATSGVGEQFF.

In this sample, this clone turned up a few times. The gene calls are TRBV7-6 and TRBJ2-7, with D unclear. CDR1 and CDR2 (germline): SGHVS, FNYEAQ. Trimming removed 3 bases at V and 1 base at J, with 10 bases between. There are 14 residues in the CDR3. CDR3 protein: CASSFGPLSYEQYF. In DNA form, the CDR3 reads TGTGCCAGCAGCTTTGGACCGCTGTCCTACGAGCAGTACTTC.

The chain links TRBV7-2 to TRBJ1-6; TRBD1 agrees at 7 bases. The V and J ends lost 4 bases and 11 bases, in that order; junction bases with no gene match: 5. The germline CDR1 and CDR2 sequences are SGHTA and FQGNSA. The CDR3 contains 13 residues. Written as DNA, the CDR3 is TGTGCCAGCAGCTCGACTCAGGGGGCACCCCTCCACTTT. Its translation is CASSSTQGAPLHF.

In DNA form, the CDR3 reads TGTGCCAGCAGTTTAGAGTCAGGAGACAATGAAAAACTGTTTTTT. Amino acids: CASSLESGDNEKLFF. This sequence joins TRBV28 and TRBJ1-4; no firm D call. Germline V gene lookup returns CDR1 MDHEN and CDR2 SYDVKM. Trimming stripped 2 bases from V and 5 bases from J, with 12 bases between. The CDR3 is 15 amino acids. Using reference TRBV28 and TRBJ1-4 for the parts outside the CDR3, the full variable domain is DVKVTQSSRYLVKRTGEKVFLECVQDMDHENMFWYRQDPGLGLRLIYFSYDVKMKEKGDIPEGYSVSREKKERFSLILESASTNQTSMYLCASSLESGDNEKLFFGSGTQLSVL.

This chain links TRBV29-1 with TRBJ1-1; the D is unclear. Germline CDR1 reads SQVTM; CDR2 reads ANQGSEA. V lost 4 bases, J lost 0 bases, and 18 bases lay in between. The CDR3 runs 16 residues. This chain's CDR3 is CSVVIQPNLVNTEAFF. The CDR3 nucleotides are TGCAGCGTTGTCATCCAGCCCAACTTGGTGAACACTGAAGCTTTCTTT.

The chain has TRBV5-4 and TRBJ1-1; 7 bases agree with TRBD1. The germline gives CDR1 SGHNT, CDR2 YYREEE (reference sequence). This CDR3 region has 15 residues. V dropped 4 bases and J dropped 1; count of bases not matched to a gene: 7. CDR3 sequence: CASSLRGQANTEAFF. Here the CDR3 DNA reads TGTGCCAGCAGCCTACGAGGACAGGCGAACACTGAAGCTTTCTTT.

The gene calls are TRBV7-2 and TRBJ2-7; D gene unclear. The germline V gene encodes CDR1 SGHTA and CDR2 FQGNSA. The CDR3 is 12 amino acids. V was clipped by 5 bases and J by 7 bases, with 12 bases between them. The CDR3 sequence is CASSRPSWEQYF. The CDR3 DNA reads TGTGCCAGCAGCCGGCCCTCCTGGGAGCAGTACTTC.

This clone turned up a few times. V is TRBV7-9 and J is TRBJ2-7; D unresolved. The CDR3 sequence is 13 residues long. The V gene lost 2 bases and the J gene lost 2 bases, with 7 bases spanning the gap. From germline, CDR1 is SEHNR and CDR2 FQNEAQ (reference sequence). CDR3 region: CASSLPATYEQYF. In nucleotides, the CDR3 is TGTGCCAGCAGCTTACCTGCCACCTACGAGCAGTACTTC.

The V and J genes are TRBV5-1 and TRBJ2-5; D not certain. From germline, CDR1 is SGHRS and CDR2 YFSETQ. V dropped 3 bases and J dropped 7 bases, with 16 bases sitting between them. The length of the CDR3 is 14 residues. The CDR3 reads CASSSLWSLRTQYF. The CDR3 DNA reads as TGCGCCAGCAGCTCCCTCTGGAGCCTTCGGACCCAGTACTTC.

In nucleotides, the CDR3 is TGTGCCAGCAGTCCCCGAATTGGGGGCGCTAAGACGCAGTATTTT. It specifies CASSPRIGGAKTQYF. This rearrangement joins TRBV27 to TRBJ2-3, with D possibly being TRBD1 (6 bases). Trimming cost V 5 bases and J 9 bases, with 21 bases left between them. Looked up from germline, CDR1 is MNHEY and CDR2 is SMNVEV (reference sequence). CDR3 length: 15 amino acids.